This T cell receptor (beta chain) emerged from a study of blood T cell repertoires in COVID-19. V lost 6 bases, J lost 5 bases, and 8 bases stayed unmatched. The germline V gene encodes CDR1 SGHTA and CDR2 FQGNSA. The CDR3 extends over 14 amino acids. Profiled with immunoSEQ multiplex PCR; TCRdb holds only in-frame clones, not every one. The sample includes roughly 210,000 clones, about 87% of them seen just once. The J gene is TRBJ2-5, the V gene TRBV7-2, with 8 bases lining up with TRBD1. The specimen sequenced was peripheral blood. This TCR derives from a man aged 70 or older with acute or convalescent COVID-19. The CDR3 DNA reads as TGTGCCAGCAGTAGGCAGGGGGCGAAGGAGACCCAGTACTTC. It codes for CASSRQGAKETQYF.